Presented here are 3 T cell receptor beta chains from one specimen sequenced in a study of T cell responses to AZD1222 COVID-19 vaccine. Generated by immunoSEQ multiplex PCR, the TCRdb table keeps only in-frame clones and is missing some. This table has tens of thousands of clones, 88% appearing once. The sample consisted of peripheral blood, taken on day 0 of MenACWY control vaccination. The source of these receptors is an adult in good health.

The J gene is TRBJ2-3, the V gene TRBV4-3; possible D gene TRBD1, 6 bases. Germline assignment: CDR1 LGHNA and CDR2 YSLEER. The CDR3 extends over 15 amino acids. Trimming stripped 1 base from V and 4 bases from J, with 12 bases between. The CDR3 nucleotides are TGCGCCAGCAGCCAAGGAGCGTCAGGGGCAGATACGCAGTATTTT. Residues: CASSQGASGADTQYF.

The V call is TRBV2, the J call TRBJ1-4, with D uncertain. The CDR3 has 12 residues. Trimming pared 7 bases from V and 7 bases from J, leaving 10 bases between. The germline CDR1 and CDR2 sequences are SNHLY and FYNNEI. In DNA form, the CDR3 reads TGTGCCAGCAAGAGGATGGTTGAAAAACTGTTTTTT. Its protein product is CASKRMVEKLFF.

This rearrangement joins TRBV30 to TRBJ1-5; D perhaps matches TRBD1 (5 bases). V was cut by 1 base and J by 1 base, with 20 bases left in between. CDR3 length: 18 residues. CDR1 and CDR2 from the germline V gene are GTSNPN and SVGIG (reference sequence). CDR3 sequence reads: CAWSARKPLGGSNQPQHF. The CDR3 DNA reads as TGTGCCTGGAGTGCGCGTAAACCCCTCGGGGGGAGCAATCAGCCCCAGCATTTT. Looking up the rest from reference TRBV30 and TRBJ1-5 gives the full variable domain: SQTIHQWPATLVQPVGSPLSLECTVEGTSNPNLYWYRQAAGRGLQLLFYSVGIGQISSEVPQNLSASRPQDRQFILSSKKLLLSDSGFYLCAWSARKPLGGSNQPQHFGDGTRLSIL.